This T cell receptor beta chain derives from a study of blood T cell repertoires in COVID-19. The assay was immunoSEQ multiplex PCR, and TCRdb's table has in-frame clones only and misses some. Of a few hundred thousand clones listed, 86% are singletons. Trimming cost V 5 bases and J 2 bases, with 5 bases left between them. The CDR3 is 12 amino acids. Germline V gene data show CDR1 as SGHVS and CDR2 as FNYEAQ. The rearrangement uses TRBV7-6 and TRBJ2-3; unclear D gene. Sequencing was done on a sample of peripheral blood. This TCR derives from a woman between 50 and 59 years old with acute or convalescent COVID-19. The CDR3 is CASSPTTDTQYF. CDR3 nucleotides: TGTGCCAGCAGCCCTACCACAGATACGCAGTATTTT.